The 18 T cell receptor beta chains reported below all come from one sample, sequenced in a study of graft-versus-host responses after intestinal transplantation. The antigens for these receptors are not known. Some clones are missing from TCRdb's copy, which holds only in-frame ones; the method was immunoSEQ multiplex PCR. Of approximately 120,000 clones in the sample, approximately 90% were seen once. The source was unstimulated CD4+ T cells sorted from spleen or lymph node cells, collected before intestinal transplant. These TCRs come from a human donor who received an intestinal transplant.

The chain recombines TRBV12-2 with TRBJ2-3; the table's D call, TRBD2, was not checked against the DNA. TRBV12-2 is a pseudogene. CDR3 length equals 16 residues. CDR3: CASRFRGGSELDTQYF. CDR3 nucleotide sequence: TGTGCAAGTCGCTTCCGGGGGGGCAGTGAGTTAGATACGCAGTATTTT.

This chain joins TRBV6-5 and TRBJ1-5; D unresolved. Trimming shortened V by 5 bases and J by 6 bases, and 11 bases separated the two germline ends. The CDR3 is 13 amino acids. Germline-derived CDR1 and CDR2 are MNHEY and SVGAGI. The CDR3 loop reads CASSEAELQPQHF. CDR3 DNA: TGTGCCAGCAGTGAAGCGGAACTTCAGCCCCAGCATTTT.

V gene TRBV7-3 combines with J gene TRBJ2-1; TRBD2 matches 11 bases. V lost 6 bases and J lost 3; bases outside the gene matches: 4. CDR1 is SGHTA and CDR2 is FQGTGA in the germline V gene. This CDR3 region has 15 residues. Here the CDR3 reads CASSPGTSGYNEQFF. The CDR3 DNA sequence: TGTGCCAGCAGTCCCGGGACTAGCGGCTACAATGAGCAGTTCTTC.

The chain combines TRBV5-1 with TRBJ2-5; TRBD1 matches 10 bases. The ends lost 4 bases at V and 2 bases at J; junction bases unmatched: 5. The CDR3 is made up of 15 amino acids. Germline V CDR1 and CDR2: SGHRS, YFSETQ. The CDR3 region has the DNA TGCGCCAGCAGCGAGACAGGGGGCCCTCAAGAGACCCAGTACTTC. It codes for CASSETGGPQETQYF.

V gene TRBV5-1 combines with J gene TRBJ2-5, with 8 bases fitting TRBD2. The CDR3 is made up of 17 amino acids. Germline CDR1 is SGHRS and CDR2 is YFSETQ. V was clipped by 0 bases and J by 1 base; unmatched bases: 8. This CDR3 is CASSLARLAGPQETQYF. The CDR3 DNA reads TGCGCCAGCAGCTTGGCCCGGCTAGCGGGCCCCCAAGAGACCCAGTACTTC.

This clone was observed a single time. The chain uses TRBV5-1 and TRBJ2-7, with 8 bases identical to TRBD2. Germline V gene sequence: CDR1 SGHRS, CDR2 YFSETQ. The CDR3 has 15 residues. With V trimmed by 0 bases and J by 3 bases, 5 bases remained unmatched. CDR3 sequence: CASSLGAGGIYEQYF. The CDR3 DNA sequence: TGCGCCAGCAGCTTGGGCGCGGGGGGAATCTACGAGCAGTACTTC.

The chain employs TRBV19 and TRBJ2-7, with 9 bases that match TRBD1. The V segment lost 1 base and the J segment 2 bases; nucleotides outside the gene matches: 3. Germline assignment: CDR1 LNHDA and CDR2 SQIVND (reference sequence). The CDR3 is 15 residues long. CDR3 sequence (DNA): TGTGCCAGTAGTATAGCCGGGACAGGGACCTACGAGCAGTACTTC. It translates to CASSIAGTGTYEQYF.

CDR3 residues: CASSKDGSSYNSPLHF. CDR3 coding DNA: TGTGCCAGCAGCAAGGACGGGAGCTCCTATAATTCACCCCTCCACTTT. The chain joins TRBV5-6 to TRBJ1-6, with D uncertain. CDR1 is SGHDT and CDR2 is YYEEEE in the germline V gene. The length of the CDR3 is 16 residues. V gave up 4 bases and J gave up 0 bases, with 11 bases separating them.

The chain is built from TRBV7-9 and TRBJ2-7; 9 positions match TRBD1. This CDR3 comprises 17 residues. Germline V lookup: CDR1 SEHNR, CDR2 FQNEAQ (reference sequence). With 2 bases clipped from V and 5 bases from J, the junction kept 13 bases outside the gene matches. The CDR3 nucleotides are TGTGCCAGCAGCTTAAGACTACAGGGGGCCCGAGGAAACGAGCAGTACTTC. Its protein is CASSLRLQGARGNEQYF.

V usage is TRBV19 and J usage is TRBJ1-6; 7 bases are a match to TRBD1. Germline trimming cut 7 bases from V and 10 bases from J; bases unmatched to any gene: 7. Germline V gives CDR1 LNHDA, CDR2 SQIVND (reference sequence). The CDR3 length is 13 residues. The CDR3 reads CASNTTGRSPLHF. The CDR3 coding sequence is TGTGCCAGTAATACGACAGGGCGGTCACCCCTCCACTTT.

This sequence joins TRBV10-2 and TRBJ1-3, with D uncertain. The V end lost 0 bases, the J end lost 0 bases, and 6 bases lay between the germline ends. Germline V gene sequence: CDR1 WSHSY, CDR2 SAAADI. This CDR3 is 15 amino acids long. CDR3 in amino acids: CASSESGGSGNTIYF. CDR3 sequence (DNA): TGCGCCAGCAGTGAGTCCGGAGGCTCTGGAAACACCATATATTTT.

The chain carries TRBV11-2 and TRBJ2-1, with D unresolved. In germline, CDR1 is SGHAT, CDR2 FQNNGV. This CDR3 is built from 16 residues. Trimming took 5 bases from V and 0 from J, leaving 14 bases between them. CDR3 in amino acids: CASSRGSRSSYNEQFF. In DNA, the CDR3 is TGTGCCAGCAGCCGTGGTAGTCGCAGCTCCTACAATGAGCAGTTCTTC.

This chain uses TRBV29-1 with TRBJ1-2; D may be TRBD1 (5 bases). Deletions cut 3 bases from V and 4 bases from J, with 18 bases between. The V gene's germline CDR1 is SQVTM and CDR2 ANQGSEA. The CDR3 extends over 15 amino acids. The DNA for the CDR3 is TGCAGCGTTGAGGAGACCAGGGAGAGGACCTATGGCTACACCTTC. This encodes CSVEETRERTYGYTF.

This chain links TRBV5-8 with TRBJ2-3; 7 nucleotides align to TRBD2. Germline CDR1 reads SGHTS; CDR2 reads YDEGEE. V shed 0 bases, J shed 3 bases, and the junction held 7 bases outside the gene matches. The CDR3 loop spans 16 amino acids. The CDR3 coding sequence is TGTGCCAGCAGCTTGGCCTATGGACTAGAAACAGATACGCAGTATTTT. Protein sequence: CASSLAYGLETDTQYF. Complete variable domain (other parts from reference TRBV5-8 and TRBJ2-3): EAGVTQSPTHLIKTRGQQATLRCSPISGHTSVYWYQQALGLGLQFLLWYDEGEERNRGNFPPRFSGRQFPNYSSELNVNALELEDSALYLCASSLAYGLETDTQYFGPGTRLTVL.

The J gene is TRBJ1-3, the V gene TRBV7-9; tentatively, D is TRBD1 (6 bases). Germline CDR1 reads SEHNR; CDR2 reads FQNEAQ (reference sequence). The V end lost 4 bases, the J end lost 0 bases, and 16 bases lay between the germline ends. The length of the CDR3 is 17 residues. The DNA of the CDR3 is TGTGCCAGCAGCTCCAAGACAGGACCCAACTCTGGAAACACCATATATTTT. Translated, it gives CASSSKTGPNSGNTIYF.

The chain carries TRBV29-1 and TRBJ1-1, with D maybe TRBD1 (6 bases). V was trimmed by 2 bases and J by 3 bases, leaving 13 bases between them. In germline, CDR1 is SQVTM, CDR2 ANQGSEA. The CDR3 loop spans 14 amino acids. The CDR3, as DNA: TGCAGCGTTGAACCTTCCGGGGGCCACACTGAAGCTTTCTTT. It specifies CSVEPSGGHTEAFF.

The chain carries TRBV18 and TRBJ2-1; the D is unclear. Trimming pared 1 base from V and 0 bases from J, leaving 7 bases between. Germline CDR1 KGHSH, CDR2 LQKENI. The CDR3 has 15 amino acids. For the CDR3, the DNA is TGTGCCAGCTCACCACAGGGAACCTCCTACAATGAGCAGTTCTTC. Amino acid sequence: CASSPQGTSYNEQFF.

The J gene is TRBJ1-3, the V gene TRBV9; D unclear. This CDR3 has 15 residues. The germline V gene encodes CDR1 SGDLS and CDR2 YYNGEE. V lost 0 bases to trimming and J lost 0 bases, with 7 bases between them. CDR3 bases: TGTGCCAGCAGCGTAGCAGCGAACTCTGGAAACACCATATATTTT. Translation: CASSVAANSGNTIYF.